Each of the 8 T cell receptor beta chains below was sequenced from the same sample in a study of blood T cell repertoires in COVID-19. Clones were read by immunoSEQ multiplex PCR, and TCRdb kept only the in-frame ones, dropping some. The sample consists of about 230,000 clones, around 85% of them appearing once. Sequenced: peripheral blood. The receptors were gathered from a woman aged 80 or older with acute or convalescent COVID-19.

The chain uses TRBV28 and TRBJ2-7; 9 positions match TRBD2. V was clipped by 6 bases and J by 0 bases; unmatched bases: 6. Germline V CDR1 and CDR2: MDHEN, SYDVKM. The CDR3 loop spans 15 amino acids. CDR3 sequence: CASSQTSGSSYEQYF. The CDR3 bases are TGTGCCAGCAGCCAGACTAGCGGAAGCTCCTACGAGCAGTACTTC. The complete variable domain, with remaining parts taken from reference TRBV28 and TRBJ2-7, reads DVKVTQSSRYLVKRTGEKVFLECVQDMDHENMFWYRQDPGLGLRLIYFSYDVKMKEKGDIPEGYSVSREKKERFSLILESASTNQTSMYLCASSQTSGSSYEQYFGPGTRLTVT.

CDR3: CANQMLGQKAFF. The CDR3 region has the DNA TGTGCTAATCAAATGCTGGGACAGAAAGCTTTCTTT. The rearrangement links TRBV7-3 to TRBJ1-1, with 7 bases identical to TRBD1. There are 12 residues in the CDR3. Germline V CDR1 and CDR2: SGHTA, FQGTGA.

This clone occurred once. This chain links TRBV6-5 with TRBJ2-7; maybe TRBD1 (6 bases). CDR1 is MNHEY, CDR2 SVGAGI, per germline. The length of the CDR3 is 13 residues. Trimming took 5 bases from V and 6 from J, leaving 14 bases between them. CDR3 sequence: CASSQIRGSEQYF. The CDR3 DNA follows: TGTGCCAGCAGTCAAATCAGGGGAAGCGAGCAGTACTTC.

The genes are TRBV6-1 and TRBJ1-1; D not resolved. Deletions cut 2 bases from V and 3 bases from J, with 10 bases between. The length of the CDR3 is 14 residues. Germline loops: CDR1 MNHNS, CDR2 SASEGT. CDR3 region: CASSESTRYTEAFF. DNA of the CDR3: TGTGCCAGCAGTGAATCAACGAGGTACACTGAAGCTTTCTTT.

V gene TRBV28 combines with J gene TRBJ1-2, with D possibly matching TRBD1 (6 bases). The length of the CDR3 is 14 residues. Trimming left V 3 bases short and J 4 bases short, with 12 bases between. Germline V gene data show CDR1 as MDHEN and CDR2 as SYDVKM. The CDR3 here is CASSLLTGFYGYTF. The CDR3 bases are TGTGCCAGCAGTTTGTTAACAGGGTTCTATGGCTACACCTTC.

The table lists this clone with a few counts. The chain has TRBV15 and TRBJ2-5; TRBD1 agrees at 9 bases. Trimming took 0 bases from V and 5 from J; bases not matched to a gene: 7. CDR3 size: 16 residues. Germline CDR1 reads LNHNV; CDR2 reads YYDKDF (reference sequence). The CDR3, as DNA: TGTGCCACCAGCAGAGAACAGGGGGCGGGATTGGAGACCCAGTACTTC. This codes for CATSREQGAGLETQYF.

This clone was counted once. The gene calls are TRBV7-5 and TRBJ1-5; the table's D gene call, TRBD1, was not cross checked with the DNA. TRBV7-5 is classified as a pseudogene. This CDR3 contains 17 residues. The CDR3: CARSTGTDFDSNQPQHF. The CDR3 nucleotides read TGTGCCAGAAGCACCGGGACAGATTTTGATAGCAATCAGCCCCAGCATTTT.

The rearrangement links TRBV7-9 to TRBJ2-7; 8 bases are a match to TRBD1. The trim removed 2 bases at V and 3 bases at J, leaving 9 bases unmatched. This CDR3 spans 16 amino acids. Germline V lookup: CDR1 SEHNR, CDR2 FQNEAQ (reference sequence). CDR3 sequence (DNA): TGTGCCAGCAGCTTACGCGGCAGGGGGCCCTTCTACGAGCAGTACTTC. Encoded protein: CASSLRGRGPFYEQYF.